The clone carrying this T cell receptor beta chain occurred many times. What it binds is unknown. This sample was taken from a study of naive and memory T cell subsets. Study-level points and caveats: A few larger clonotypes appeared in naive repertoires, especially CD8, possibly memory cells re-expressing CD45RA.

Two oligonucleotides, mixed equimolar, formed the beta constant-region primer covering TRBC1 and TRBC2. The ligated cDNA underwent four PCR rounds using SP2 and nested alpha and beta constant-region primers. TCRdb re-called the UMI-ligation and nested PCR reads through MiXCR, storing one row per CDR3 protein. This table holds 130,000 to 150,000 distinct CDR3 sequences, about 20% found once. The V gene lost 5 bases and the J gene lost 4 bases, with 14 bases spanning the gap. The CDR3 has 14 residues. The sequence derives from a human donor in good health. The V and J genes are TRBV12-3 or TRBV12-4 and TRBJ1-2, with D hard to call. Specimen: naive CD4+ T cells from blood. The CDR3 nucleotides read TGTGCCAGCAGTGAGATCGGTGTGGGCTATGGCTACACCTTC. Translation: CASSEIGVGYGYTF.